A single sample gave rise to the 9 T cell receptor beta chains below, sequenced in a study of cytomegalovirus exposure and HLA in healthy donors. PCR involved 60 Vbeta and 13 Jbeta primers. TCRdb's table, derived via immunoSEQ multiplex PCR, lists solely in-frame clones and lacks some. The table shows approximately 120,000 clones, with roughly 76% occurring only once. The specimen was PBMCs. The source of these receptors is a woman aged 50 to 65 in good health and CMV-seropositive.

This clone was seen once. The chain links TRBV19 to TRBJ2-5; D is possibly TRBD1 (5 bases). Trimming removed 3 bases at V and 0 bases at J, with 11 bases between. CDR1 LNHDA and CDR2 SQIVND come from the germline V gene (reference sequence). The CDR3 extends over 15 amino acids. CDR3 amino acids: CASSMGSRDQETQYF. The CDR3 DNA follows: TGTGCCAGTAGTATGGGTTCCAGGGACCAAGAGACCCAGTACTTC.

This rearrangement joins TRBV9 to TRBJ1-5, with D unclear. V lost 4 bases and J 11 bases, leaving 16 bases between the germline ends. Germline V gene sequence: CDR1 SGDLS, CDR2 YYNGEE. The length of the CDR3 is 13 residues. DNA for the CDR3: TGTGCCAGCAGCCTGGACCCGGGGAAGGCCCAGCATTTT. Its translation is CASSLDPGKAQHF. Combining the CDR3 with reference TRBV9 and TRBJ1-5 gives the whole variable domain DSGVTQTPKHLITATGQRVTLRCSPRSGDLSVYWYQQSLDQGLQFLIQYYNGEERAKGNILERFSAQQFPDLHSELNLSSLELGDSALYFCASSLDPGKAQHFGDGTRLSIL.

This clone has only a few counts. This chain links TRBV27 with TRBJ1-6; D is perhaps TRBD1 (6 bases). This CDR3 has 16 amino acids. Trimming cost V 5 bases and J 8 bases, with 19 bases left between them. In germline, CDR1 is MNHEY, CDR2 SMNVEV (reference sequence). Here the CDR3 reads CASSLWTAAGDSPLHF. In nucleotides, the CDR3 is TGTGCCAGCAGTCTTTGGACAGCAGCAGGGGATTCACCCCTCCACTTT.

This clone has only one observation. V is TRBV7-9 and J is TRBJ2-5, with D tentatively TRBD2 (7 bases). This CDR3 is built from 17 residues. The ends were cut back, 1 base at V and 4 bases at J, with 19 bases in the middle. Germline V gives CDR1 SEHNR, CDR2 FQNEAQ (reference sequence). The CDR3 loop reads CASSLEPLAARGETQYF. The CDR3 DNA sequence: TGTGCCAGCAGCTTAGAACCTCTAGCGGCCAGGGGAGAGACCCAGTACTTC.

The V call is TRBV27, the J call TRBJ2-7, with 7 positions matching TRBD1. V was clipped by 3 bases and J by 3 bases; unmatched bases: 2. From germline, CDR1 is MNHEY and CDR2 SMNVEV (reference sequence). This CDR3 has 13 residues. The CDR3 loop reads CASSLGDSYEQYF. The CDR3 nucleotides are TGTGCCAGCAGTTTGGGGGACAGCTACGAGCAGTACTTC.

The rearrangement uses TRBV6-6 and TRBJ1-4; 7 nucleotides match TRBD1. Germline lookup yields CDR1 MNHNY and CDR2 SVGAGI (reference sequence). This CDR3 region has 13 residues. The V segment lost 5 bases and the J segment 10 bases; nucleotides outside the gene matches: 7. The chain's CDR3 is CASSAGQVGKLFF. The DNA for the CDR3 is TGTGCCAGCAGTGCCGGACAGGTCGGAAAACTGTTTTTT.

The gene calls are TRBV7-2 and TRBJ2-5; 11 nucleotides match TRBD2. The V and J ends lost 4 bases and 0 bases, in that order; junction bases with no gene match: 4. The CDR3 loop spans 16 amino acids. CDR1 SGHTA and CDR2 FQGNSA come from the germline V gene. The CDR3 is CASSSRLAGYQETQYF. In DNA, the CDR3 is TGTGCCAGCAGCTCCAGACTAGCGGGGTACCAAGAGACCCAGTACTTC.

The chain employs TRBV12-5 and TRBJ1-6, with TRBD1 identical over 8 bases. V shed 3 bases and J 7 bases; nucleotides not matched to a gene: 2. CDR1 and CDR2 (germline): LGHNT, FRNRAP. This CDR3 region has 14 residues. Here the CDR3 reads CASGFGQGNSPLHF. The CDR3 DNA follows: TGTGCTAGTGGTTTCGGACAGGGCAATTCACCCCTCCACTTT. Looking up the rest from reference TRBV12-5 and TRBJ1-6 gives the full variable domain: DARVTQTPRHKVTEMGQEVTMRCQPILGHNTVFWYRQTMMQGLELLAYFRNRAPLDDSGMPKDRFSAEMPDATLATLKIQPSEPRDSAVYFCASGFGQGNSPLHFGNGTRLTVT.

The chain carries TRBV7-9 and TRBJ2-3; 12 bases line up with TRBD2. The CDR3 is 15 residues long. CDR1 SEHNR and CDR2 FQNEAQ come from the germline V gene (reference sequence). Unmatched junction bases numbered 4, after V lost 5 bases and J lost 4 bases. CDR3 region: CASSETSGGSDTQYF. The CDR3 region has the DNA TGTGCCAGCAGCGAGACTAGCGGGGGCTCAGATACGCAGTATTTT.